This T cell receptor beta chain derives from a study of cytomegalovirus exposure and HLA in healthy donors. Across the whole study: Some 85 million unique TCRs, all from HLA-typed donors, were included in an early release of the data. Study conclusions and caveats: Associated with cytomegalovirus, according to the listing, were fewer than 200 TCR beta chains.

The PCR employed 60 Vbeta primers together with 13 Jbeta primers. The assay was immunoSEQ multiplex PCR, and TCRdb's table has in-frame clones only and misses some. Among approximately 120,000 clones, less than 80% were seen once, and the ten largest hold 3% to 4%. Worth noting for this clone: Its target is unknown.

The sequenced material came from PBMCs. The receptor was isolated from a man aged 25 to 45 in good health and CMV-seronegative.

In DNA form, the CDR3 reads TGTGCCAGCAGCCTTATATGGACAGTCGGCCCGTATCAGCCCCAGCATTTT. It is translated as CASSLIWTVGPYQPQHF. V is TRBV5-5 and J is TRBJ1-5; D perhaps matches TRBD1 (6 bases). The CDR3 has 17 residues. Deletions cut 4 bases from V and 5 bases from J, with 22 bases between. CDR1 and CDR2 from the germline V gene are SGHKS and YYEKEE (reference sequence). Variable domain in full (rest from reference TRBV5-5 and TRBJ1-5): DAGVTQSPTHLIKTRGQQVTLRCSPISGHKSVSWYQQVLGQGPQFIFQYYEKEERGRGNFPDRFSARQFPNYSSELNVNALLLGDSALYLCASSLIWTVGPYQPQHFGDGTRLSIL.